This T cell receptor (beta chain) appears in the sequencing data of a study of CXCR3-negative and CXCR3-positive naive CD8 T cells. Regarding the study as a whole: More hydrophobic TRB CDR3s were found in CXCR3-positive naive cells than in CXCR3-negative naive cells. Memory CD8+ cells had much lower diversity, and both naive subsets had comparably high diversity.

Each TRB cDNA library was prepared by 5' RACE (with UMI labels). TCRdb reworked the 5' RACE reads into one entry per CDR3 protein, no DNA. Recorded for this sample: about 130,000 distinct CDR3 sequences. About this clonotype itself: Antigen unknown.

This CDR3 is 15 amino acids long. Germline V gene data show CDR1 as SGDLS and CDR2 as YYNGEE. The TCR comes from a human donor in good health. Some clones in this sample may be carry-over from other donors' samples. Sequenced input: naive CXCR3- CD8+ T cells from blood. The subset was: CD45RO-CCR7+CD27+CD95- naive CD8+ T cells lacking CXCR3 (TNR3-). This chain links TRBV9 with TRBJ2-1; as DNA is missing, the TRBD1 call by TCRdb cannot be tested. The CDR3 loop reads CASSVESFGGNEQFF. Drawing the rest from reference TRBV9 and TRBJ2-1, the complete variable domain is DSGVTQTPKHLITATGQRVTLRCSPRSGDLSVYWYQQSLDQGLQFLIQYYNGEERAKGNILERFSAQQFPDLHSELNLSSLELGDSALYFCASSVESFGGNEQFFGPGTRLTVL.